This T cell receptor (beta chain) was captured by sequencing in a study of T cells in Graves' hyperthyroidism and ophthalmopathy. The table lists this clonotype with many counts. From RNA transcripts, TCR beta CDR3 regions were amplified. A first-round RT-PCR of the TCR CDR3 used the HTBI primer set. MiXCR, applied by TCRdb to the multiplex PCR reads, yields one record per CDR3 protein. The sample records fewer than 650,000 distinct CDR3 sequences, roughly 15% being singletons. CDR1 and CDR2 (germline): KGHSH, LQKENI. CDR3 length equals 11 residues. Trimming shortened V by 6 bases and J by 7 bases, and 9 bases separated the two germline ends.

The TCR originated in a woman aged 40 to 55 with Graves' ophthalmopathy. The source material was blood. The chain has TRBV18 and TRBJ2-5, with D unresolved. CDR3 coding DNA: TGTGCCAGCTCCCTAGGCCGGACCCAGTACTTC. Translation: CASSLGRTQYF.